This T cell receptor (beta chain) emerged from a study of a mutant IDH1 vaccine in newly diagnosed glioma. Looking at the study overall: Prior therapy was radiotherapy, temozolomide, or both; most received both.

Profiling relied on immunoSEQ multiplex PCR, and the TCRdb table lists in-frame clones only, not all of them. The sample contains some 64,000 clones, roughly 80% of which appear only once. Notes on the study in general: Top peripheral T cell clonotype shifts appeared unrelated to pseudoprogression.

Worth noting for this clone: Its antigen is not known.

Germline lookup yields CDR1 SGHRS and CDR2 YFSETQ. The J segment lost 2 bases and the V segment lost 0 bases, leaving 11 bases of the junction unmatched. This CDR3 region has 17 residues. Documented time point: week 11, during vaccination. Vaccine doses each comprised 300 ug of mutant IDH1 20-mer peptide, with topical imiquimod. Each of the donors came in with new WHO grade 3 or 4 astrocytomas that were IDH1-mutant and ATRX-lost. The TCR was taken from a man aged 50 or older with glioma. The V call is TRBV5-1, the J call TRBJ2-7, with 7 bases fitting TRBD2. The source was PBMCs, collected from a glioma patient whose treatment included an IDH1 peptide vaccine. CDR3 in amino acids: CASSLESSGTAPYEQYF. The CDR3 DNA sequence: TGCGCCAGCAGCTTGGAGTCTAGCGGTACCGCCCCCTACGAGCAGTACTTC.